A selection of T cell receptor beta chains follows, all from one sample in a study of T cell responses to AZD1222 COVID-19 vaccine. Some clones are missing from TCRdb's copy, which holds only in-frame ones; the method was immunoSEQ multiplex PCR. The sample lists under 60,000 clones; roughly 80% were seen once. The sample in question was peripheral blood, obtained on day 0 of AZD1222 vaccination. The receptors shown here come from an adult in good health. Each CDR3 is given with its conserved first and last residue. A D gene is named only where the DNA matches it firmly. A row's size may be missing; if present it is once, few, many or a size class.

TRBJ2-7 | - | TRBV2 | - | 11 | TGTGCCAGCACTCTCTCGGACGAGCAGTACTTC | CASTLSDEQYF
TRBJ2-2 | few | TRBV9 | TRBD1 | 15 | TGTGCCAGCAGCGTAGCATCAGGGGGCACCGGGGAGCTGTTTTTT | CASSVASGGTGELFF
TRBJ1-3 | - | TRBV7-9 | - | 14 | TGTGCCAGCAGCTTAGCAGGGACCGGAAACACCATATATTTT | CASSLAGTGNTIYF
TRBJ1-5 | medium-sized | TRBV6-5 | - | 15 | TGTGCCAGCAGGATGCGGGGGAGTGGGAATCAGCCCCAGCATTTT | CASRMRGSGNQPQHF
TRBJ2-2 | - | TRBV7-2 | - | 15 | TGTGCCAGCAGCTTAGCGGTCCGGAACACCGGGGAGCTGTTTTTT | CASSLAVRNTGELFF
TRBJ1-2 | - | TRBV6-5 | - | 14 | TGTGCCAGCAGTTACAGGGGGTTACACTATGGCTACACCTTC | CASSYRGLHYGYTF
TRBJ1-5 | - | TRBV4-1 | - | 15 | TGCGCCAGCAGCAGGAGCCTGGAAAGGGGCCAGCCCCAGCATTTT | CASSRSLERGQPQHF
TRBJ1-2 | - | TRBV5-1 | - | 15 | TGCGCCAGCAGCGCGGGGGGGCATGCTAACTATGGCTACACCTTC | CASSAGGHANYGYTF
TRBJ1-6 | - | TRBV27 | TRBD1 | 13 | TGTGCCAGCAGTGACAGGGCTGGTTCACCCCTCCACTTT | CASSDRAGSPLHF
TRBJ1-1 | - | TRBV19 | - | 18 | TGTGCCAGTAGTTCACCCTCGGGACAAAGCGGCATGAACACTGAAGCTTTCTTT | CASSSPSGQSGMNTEAFF
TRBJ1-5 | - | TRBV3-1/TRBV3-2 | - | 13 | TGTGCCAGCAGCAACAGGCTGGGACAGCCCCAGCATTTT | CASSNRLGQPQHF